This is a list of T cell receptor beta chains from one sample in a study of blood T cell repertoires in COVID-19. The table came from immunoSEQ multiplex PCR; TCRdb's copy has only in-frame clones and leaves some out. Of about 33,000 clones in the sample, nearly 80% are singletons; the top ten hold 30% to 40%. Material for sequencing was peripheral blood. Every receptor here comes from a man older than 75 with acute or convalescent COVID-19. The CDR3 runs from the conserved cysteine through the conserved F or W. Each record gives: clone size, J gene, V gene, D gene, CDR3 DNA, CDR3 protein. A D gene is named only where the DNA matches it firmly. Clone size is not always given. Where it is, it says once, few, many or a class for expanded clones.

size: NA
J: TRBJ2-1
V: TRBV18
D: TRBD2
DNA: TGTGCCAGCTCACCAATGGCTAGCGGGGCTGGCAATGAGCAGTTCTTC
CDR3: CASSPMASGAGNEQFF

size: NA
J: TRBJ1-2
V: TRBV6-5
D: NA
DNA: TGTGCCAGCAGCCGACAGGACGGGGGCTACACCTTC
CDR3: CASSRQDGGYTF

size: NA
J: TRBJ2-1
V: TRBV18
D: NA
DNA: TGTGCCAGCTCACCCTCGGGGATCGGTGGGGTCAATGAGCAGTTCTTC
CDR3: CASSPSGIGGVNEQFF

size: NA
J: TRBJ1-1
V: TRBV19
D: NA
DNA: TGTGCCAGTTTCGGTTGGTCAGGAGGGACTGAAGCTTTCTTT
CDR3: CASFGWSGGTEAFF

size: NA
J: TRBJ2-1
V: TRBV7-2
D: TRBD2
DNA: TGTGCCAGCAGCCGTCGGGCTAGCGGGGGGAAAAATGAGCAGTTCTTC
CDR3: CASSRRASGGKNEQFF

size: NA
J: TRBJ1-2
V: TRBV6-5
D: TRBD1
DNA: TGTGCCAGCAGTCTACAGGGGTCTGGCTACACCTTC
CDR3: CASSLQGSGYTF

size: few
J: TRBJ1-6
V: TRBV7-2
D: NA
DNA: TGTGCCAGCAGCCCACAACAGGGCTATAATTCACCCCTCCACTTT
CDR3: CASSPQQGYNSPLHF

size: NA
J: TRBJ2-5
V: TRBV12-3/TRBV12-4
D: NA
DNA: TGTGCCAGCAGGGGGACTTCGGGGACCCAGTACTTC
CDR3: CASRGTSGTQYF

size: NA
J: TRBJ2-2
V: TRBV10-1
D: TRBD1
DNA: TGCGCCAGCAGGCCTACTTCGGGACAGGGGAGGGCCGGGGAGCTGTTTTTT
CDR3: CASRPTSGQGRAGELFF

size: NA
J: TRBJ1-5
V: TRBV30
D: TRBD1
DNA: TGTGCCTGGAGTGCGGGACAGGGTAGCAATCAGCCCCAGCATTTT
CDR3: CAWSAGQGSNQPQHF

size: many
J: TRBJ1-5
V: TRBV9
D: NA
DNA: TGTGCCAGCAGCGTAGGCAGTTATCAGCCCCAGCATTTT
CDR3: CASSVGSYQPQHF

size: NA
J: TRBJ2-3
V: TRBV10-3
D: TRBD1
DNA: TGTGCCATCAGTGATCCCCACAGGGGGCGCGGGGCAGATACGCAGTATTTT
CDR3: CAISDPHRGRGADTQYF

size: NA
J: TRBJ1-2
V: TRBV12-3/TRBV12-4
D: TRBD1
DNA: TGTGCCAGCAGTTTAGATGGAGGGGGCCCTATCACCTTC
CDR3: CASSLDGGGPITF

size: NA
J: TRBJ2-1
V: TRBV5-1
D: TRBD2
DNA: TGCGCCAGCAGCATACAGGCGGGGGGTTACAATGAGCAGTTCTTC
CDR3: CASSIQAGGYNEQFF

size: NA
J: TRBJ1-2
V: TRBV29-1
D: TRBD1
DNA: TGCAGCGTTGGTGGACAGGGGCCCTATGGCTACACCTTC
CDR3: CSVGGQGPYGYTF

size: few
J: TRBJ2-5
V: TRBV7-9
D: TRBD1
DNA: TGTGCCAGCACTCCCAGGGGGCGCGGAGAGACCCAGTACTTC
CDR3: CASTPRGRGETQYF

size: NA
J: TRBJ2-4
V: TRBV7-2
D: NA
DNA: TGTGCCAGCAGCTTAGAGAGGGGGATAGTAAACATTCAGTACTTC
CDR3: CASSLERGIVNIQYF

size: NA
J: TRBJ1-2
V: TRBV18
D: NA
DNA: TGTGCCAGCTCACCAATCGAGAAAAACTATGGCTACACCTTC
CDR3: CASSPIEKNYGYTF

size: few
J: TRBJ1-1
V: TRBV9
D: NA
DNA: TGTGCCAGCAGCGTAGATTCGGGAACTGAAGCTTTCTTT
CDR3: CASSVDSGTEAFF

size: NA
J: TRBJ2-3
V: TRBV19
D: NA
DNA: TGTGCCAGTAGTGGGTGGAGGACTAGCACAGATACGCAGTATTTT
CDR3: CASSGWRTSTDTQYF

size: NA
J: TRBJ2-7
V: TRBV4-1
D: TRBD1
DNA: TGCGCCAGCAGCCCGGTGGACAGGGGGCTCGACGAGCAGTACTTC
CDR3: CASSPVDRGLDEQYF

size: NA
J: TRBJ2-7
V: TRBV5-1
D: TRBD2
DNA: TGCGCCAGCAGCCCCCGGCTGGCGGGGGGATCTTACGAGCAGTACTTC
CDR3: CASSPRLAGGSYEQYF

size: NA
J: TRBJ1-6
V: TRBV19
D: TRBD1
DNA: TGTGCCAGCGACAGGGGAAAGAATTCACCCCTCCACTTT
CDR3: CASDRGKNSPLHF

size: NA
J: TRBJ2-1
V: TRBV24-1
D: NA
DNA: TGTGCCACCAGTGACTCCGGACTGGCCTACAATGAGCAGTTCTTC
CDR3: CATSDSGLAYNEQFF

size: NA
J: TRBJ1-5
V: TRBV6-5
D: NA
DNA: TGTGCCAGCATTGCGGGAATCAATCAGCCCCAGCATTTT
CDR3: CASIAGINQPQHF

size: NA
J: TRBJ1-2
V: TRBV7-9
D: NA
DNA: TGTGCCAGCAGCGTTACGGACAGCCATGGCTACACCTTC
CDR3: CASSVTDSHGYTF

size: few
J: TRBJ1-5
V: TRBV2
D: NA
DNA: TGTGCCAGCAGCAGGTCGAATCAGCCCCAGCATTTT
CDR3: CASSRSNQPQHF

size: NA
J: TRBJ1-6
V: TRBV29-1
D: TRBD1
DNA: TGCAGCGTGAGACAGGGGGACAATAATTCACCCCTCCACTTT
CDR3: CSVRQGDNNSPLHF

size: NA
J: TRBJ2-7
V: TRBV11-1
D: TRBD1
DNA: TGTGCCAGCAGCCCCAGGGGGACCTCCTACGAGCAGTACTTC
CDR3: CASSPRGTSYEQYF

size: NA
J: TRBJ2-1
V: TRBV30
D: NA
DNA: TGTGCCTGGAGTGACAGGGTTGACAATGAGCAGTTCTTC
CDR3: CAWSDRVDNEQFF

size: NA
J: TRBJ1-5
V: TRBV5-1
D: NA
DNA: TGCGCCAGCAGCTTGCGGAGAGGCGGTTCCAATCAGCCCCAGCATTTT
CDR3: CASSLRRGGSNQPQHF

size: NA
J: TRBJ1-5
V: TRBV19
D: TRBD1
DNA: TGTGCCAGTAGTAGGAGGGGACAGGGAAGCAATCAGCCCCAGCATTTT
CDR3: CASSRRGQGSNQPQHF

size: NA
J: TRBJ2-7
V: TRBV19
D: TRBD1
DNA: TGTGCCAGTAGCATGAGGGACAGGGTCTACGAGCAGTACTTC
CDR3: CASSMRDRVYEQYF

size: NA
J: TRBJ2-6
V: TRBV4-1
D: TRBD1
DNA: TGCGCCAGCAGCCAAGAACACAGGGGGAACGGGGCCAACGTCCTGACTTTC
CDR3: CASSQEHRGNGANVLTF

size: NA
J: TRBJ1-3
V: TRBV7-9
D: NA
DNA: TGTGCCAGCAGCTCTCAAAACCCCATTATCACATCTGGAAACACCATATATTTT
CDR3: CASSSQNPIITSGNTIYF

size: NA
J: TRBJ2-1
V: TRBV6-5
D: NA
DNA: TGTGCCAGCAGTTCCCACGATGGTGCGGGTGAGCAGTTCTTC
CDR3: CASSSHDGAGEQFF

size: once
J: TRBJ2-5
V: TRBV5-6
D: TRBD1
DNA: TGTGCCAGCAGCCAGGACAGGGCTACGGAGACCCAGTACTTC
CDR3: CASSQDRATETQYF

size: NA
J: TRBJ2-1
V: TRBV19
D: TRBD2
DNA: TGTGCCAGTAGTATGGGGGGGGACTACAATGAGCAGTTCTTC
CDR3: CASSMGGDYNEQFF

size: NA
J: TRBJ1-3
V: TRBV5-4
D: NA
DNA: TGTGCCAGCAGCCTGGGGGGAGGTAACTCTGGAAACACCATATATTTT
CDR3: CASSLGGGNSGNTIYF

size: NA
J: TRBJ2-2
V: TRBV12-5
D: NA
DNA: TGTGCTAGTGGTACCCTAGGACAGATCACCGGGGAGCTGTTTTTT
CDR3: CASGTLGQITGELFF

size: few
J: TRBJ2-2
V: TRBV7-3
D: NA
DNA: TGTGCCAGCAGCCCCTCAATACAGGGCACCGGGGAGCTGTTTTTT
CDR3: CASSPSIQGTGELFF

size: few
J: TRBJ2-5
V: TRBV6-1
D: NA
DNA: TGTGCCAGCAGTGAACGCGGCGGGGCATGGGTGGAGACCCAGTACTTC
CDR3: CASSERGGAWVETQYF

size: once
J: TRBJ1-1
V: TRBV7-8
D: NA
DNA: TGTGCCAGCAGCTTAGTCGGGGGGAACACTGAAGCTTTCTTT
CDR3: CASSLVGGNTEAFF

size: NA
J: TRBJ1-1
V: TRBV9
D: NA
DNA: TGTGCCAGCAGCGTAGACTGGAACACTGAAGCTTTCTTT
CDR3: CASSVDWNTEAFF

size: once
J: TRBJ2-1
V: TRBV7-9
D: NA
DNA: TGTGCCAGCAGCTTTCATACCTGGCCTGAGCAGTTCTTC
CDR3: CASSFHTWPEQFF

size: NA
J: TRBJ2-3
V: TRBV5-8
D: NA
DNA: TGTGCCAGCAGTCGGTGGAGAACGGAGGGGAGGGATACGCAGTATTTT
CDR3: CASSRWRTEGRDTQYF

size: NA
J: TRBJ2-5
V: TRBV28
D: TRBD2
DNA: TGTGCCAGCAGTCCGCAGGGACTAGCGGGGGGGGAAGGGACCCAGTACTTC
CDR3: CASSPQGLAGGEGTQYF

size: NA
J: TRBJ1-2
V: TRBV30
D: NA
DNA: TGTGCCTGGATTTTAGATTCATCAAGGGGCTATGGCTACACCTTC
CDR3: CAWILDSSRGYGYTF

size: NA
J: TRBJ1-6
V: TRBV4-1
D: NA
DNA: TGCGCCAGCAGCCTGCAGAATTCACCCCTCCACTTT
CDR3: CASSLQNSPLHF

size: NA
J: TRBJ2-7
V: TRBV7-2
D: TRBD1
DNA: TGTGCCAGCAGCTTAGGGTGGGCAGGGGGCGCTAGGGGCGAGCAGTACTTC
CDR3: CASSLGWAGGARGEQYF

size: NA
J: TRBJ1-1
V: TRBV19
D: TRBD1
DNA: TGTGCCAGTAGGGAACAGGGGTTGAACACTGAAGCTTTCTTT
CDR3: CASREQGLNTEAFF

size: NA
J: TRBJ2-2
V: TRBV18
D: NA
DNA: TGTGCCAGCTCACCCCTCCCGGGGGACACCGGGGAGCTGTTTTTT
CDR3: CASSPLPGDTGELFF

size: NA
J: TRBJ1-2
V: TRBV21-1
D: NA
DNA: TGTGCCAGCAGCATAGGGGGGGATTTCCAATCGGCGTCCTATGGCTACACCTTC
CDR3: CASSIGGDFQSASYGYTF

size: NA
J: TRBJ2-6
V: TRBV27
D: NA
DNA: TGTGCCAGCAGTTTGGGTATTGGGGCCAACGTCCTGACTTTT
CDR3: CASSLGIGANVLTF

size: NA
J: TRBJ2-3
V: TRBV4-3
D: TRBD1
DNA: TGCGCCAGCAGCCGGGGGGGACAGGGGGCTCGCACAGATACGCAGTATTTT
CDR3: CASSRGGQGARTDTQYF